A single sample is the source of the 23 T cell receptor beta chains below, sequenced in a study of T cell repertoires in cytomegalovirus infection. TCRdb itself ran the reads through MiXCR, one entry per CDR3 protein. The profile shows over 300,000 distinct CDR3 sequences, around a tenth of them singletons. The sample consisted of PBMCs. Receptors were obtained from a human donor in good health (CMV status not recorded). Some clones in this sample may be carry-over from other donors' samples.

The rearrangement joins TRBV24-1 to TRBJ2-1; D is perhaps TRBD1 or TRBD2 (5 bases each). Germline V CDR1 and CDR2: KGHDR, SFDVKD. The CDR3 has 14 residues. Trimming stripped 3 bases from V and 14 bases from J, with 19 bases between. In nucleotides, the CDR3 is TGTGCCACCAGTGATACGGGGACCCTCCAAGAGAAGTTCTTC. Translation: CATSDTGTLQEKFF.

This clonotype was observed many times. The genes are TRBV7-9 and TRBJ2-1; 8 bases align to TRBD2. Trimming cost V 1 base and J 7 bases; bases outside gene matches: 6. CDR3 length: 15 amino acids. Germline V gene lookup returns CDR1 SEHNR and CDR2 FQNEAQ (reference sequence). The CDR3: CASSLEGGRFNEQFF. CDR3 sequence (DNA): TGTGCCAGCAGCTTAGAAGGCGGGAGGTTTAATGAGCAGTTCTTC. The variable domain in full, completed from reference TRBV7-9 and TRBJ2-1, reads DTGVSQNPRHKITKRGQNVTFRCDPISEHNRLYWYRQTLGQGPEFLTYFQNEAQLEKSRLLSDRFSAERPKGSFSTLEIQRTEQGDSAMYLCASSLEGGRFNEQFFGPGTRLTVL.

This sequence joins TRBV5-5 and TRBJ2-1, with 7 bases matching TRBD2. The germline gives CDR1 SGHKS, CDR2 YYEKEE (reference sequence). V dropped 6 bases and J dropped 8; count of bases not matched to a gene: 11. This CDR3 is built from 14 residues. The CDR3 nucleotides are TGTGCCAGCACCCCCCGGGCAGCGGGACATGAGCAGTTCTTC. The encoded protein is CASTPRAAGHEQFF.

Points on this clonotype: This may arise from a read error, as a much more abundant clone is one base away. This chain uses TRBV25-1 with TRBJ2-5; possibly TRBD1 for D (6 bases). The CDR3 totals 12 residues. Trimming removed 7 bases at V and 4 bases at J, with 10 bases between. Looked up from germline, CDR1 is MGHDK and CDR2 is SYGVNS. CDR3 sequence reads: CASIGTRETQYF. The CDR3 region has the DNA TGTGCCAGCATAGGGACACGAGAGACCCAGTACTTC.

This clonotype occurred many times. The chain combines TRBV11-2 with TRBJ1-3, with D perhaps TRBD1 (5 bases). V shed 6 bases and J shed 0 bases, with 21 bases lying between them. This CDR3 spans 18 amino acids. Germline CDR1 is SGHAT and CDR2 is FQNNGV. The CDR3 spells CASRLLGVGVVSGNTIYF. The CDR3 DNA reads TGTGCCAGCAGACTATTGGGGGTCGGGGTAGTCTCTGGAAACACCATATATTTT.

The table lists this clonotype with many counts. The rearrangement joins TRBV11-2 to TRBJ2-2; 8 bases agree with TRBD2. V lost 8 bases and J lost 5; bases outside the gene matches: 7. The CDR3 loop spans 14 amino acids. Germline CDR1 is SGHAT and CDR2 is FQNNGV. The chain's CDR3 is CASVPGGVTGELFF. CDR3 DNA sequence: TGTGCCAGCGTACCGGGAGGGGTTACCGGGGAGCTGTTTTTT.

This clonotype turned up a few times. The V and J genes are TRBV18 and TRBJ2-5; D remains ambiguous. The CDR3 has 14 residues. V lost 4 bases, J lost 0 bases, and 9 bases lay in between. In germline, CDR1 is KGHSH, CDR2 LQKENI. CDR3 sequence (DNA): TGTGCCAGCTCACTCGAACTCAACCAAGAGACCCAGTACTTC. It translates to CASSLELNQETQYF.

This clonotype has more than one count but fewer than ten. The CDR3 DNA is TGTGCCAGCAGCGTCCAGACCCCAGACACCCAGTACTTC. Protein product: CASSVQTPDTQYF. The chain uses TRBV28 and TRBJ2-5; no clear D gene. This CDR3 is 13 amino acids long. Germline loops: CDR1 MDHEN, CDR2 SYDVKM. Trimming shortened V by 6 bases and J by 8 bases, and 16 bases separated the two germline ends. Based on the CDR3 plus reference TRBV28 and TRBJ2-5, the full variable domain is DVKVTQSSRYLVKRTGEKVFLECVQDMDHENMFWYRQDPGLGLRLIYFSYDVKMKEKGDIPEGYSVSREKKERFSLILESASTNQTSMYLCASSVQTPDTQYFGPGTRLLVL.

This chain links TRBV7-4 with TRBJ2-2; TRBD2 matches at 7 bases. Per germline, CDR1 SGHVT and CDR2 SQSDAQ. With 6 bases clipped from V and 6 bases from J, the junction kept 7 bases outside the gene matches. This CDR3 contains 14 residues. The CDR3 DNA reads TGTGCCAGCAGTTCAACGGGGGGTGCCGGGGAGCTGTTTTTT. Its translation: CASSSTGGAGELFF.

CDR3 sequence: CASSEAYGNYGYTF. The CDR3 DNA reads TGTGCCAGCAGTGAAGCCTACGGAAACTATGGCTACACCTTC. This chain links TRBV6-1 with TRBJ1-2; no definite D call. Germline assignment: CDR1 MNHNS and CDR2 SASEGT. Trimming removed 0 bases from V and 2 bases from J, with 7 bases in between. The CDR3 is made up of 14 amino acids.

This clonotype was observed a handful of times. This chain links TRBV20-1 with TRBJ2-5; D might be TRBD2 (6 bases). The CDR3 is 16 amino acids. Between the trimmed V and J ends, which lost 3 bases and 3 bases, there was a span of 20 bases. Germline V gene sequence: CDR1 DFQATT, CDR2 SNEGSKA (reference sequence). The CDR3 reads CSASPVTSYLEETQYF. The CDR3 coding sequence is TGCAGTGCTAGTCCCGTTACTAGCTACCTGGAAGAGACCCAGTACTTC.

The CDR3 DNA sequence: TGTGCCAGCAGCCAAGATTGGGGGTCAATCTACAATGAGCAGTTCTTC. Translation: CASSQDWGSIYNEQFF. The J gene is TRBJ2-1, the V gene TRBV14; D tentatively reads TRBD1 or TRBD2 (5 bases each). Germline V gene data show CDR1 as SGHDN and CDR2 as FVKESK. The V end was cut by 0 bases, the J end by 3 bases, with 12 bases between. The CDR3 is 16 amino acids.

This clonotype came up a few times. V gene TRBV11-3 combines with J gene TRBJ2-1, with TRBD2 matching 12 bases. CDR3 length: 17 amino acids. The trim removed 4 bases at V and 7 bases at J, leaving 11 bases unmatched. Germline CDR1 reads SGHNT; CDR2 reads YENEEA. The CDR3 coding sequence is TGTGCCAGCAGCTCCTCTGGACTAGCGGGGACTTTAAATGAGCAGTTCTTC. Amino acid sequence: CASSSSGLAGTLNEQFF.

This clonotype was seen a handful of times. The genes are TRBV7-2 and TRBJ2-5, with D possibly matching TRBD2 (5 bases). The germline CDR1 and CDR2 sequences are SGHTA and FQGNSA. V shed 1 base and J shed 5 bases, with 11 bases lying between them. The CDR3 is made up of 14 amino acids. The CDR3 coding sequence is TGTGCCAGCAGCTTAGAGGCTAGCCGGGAGACCCAGTACTTC. Protein: CASSLEASRETQYF.

There are a few counts of this clonotype. V gene TRBV9 combines with J gene TRBJ2-7; D perhaps matches TRBD2 (5 bases). Germline-derived CDR1 and CDR2 are SGDLS and YYNGEE. CDR3 size: 13 residues. Trimming took 3 bases from V and 2 from J, leaving 9 bases between them. CDR3 DNA sequence: TGTGCCAGCAGCGCCGGGAACCCCTACGAGCAGTACTTC. This gives the protein CASSAGNPYEQYF.

This clonotype was detected a few times. CDR3 DNA: TGTGCCAGCAGTTTTGCCCGCGAGCAGTACTTC. This gives the protein CASSFAREQYF. The chain has TRBV12-3 or TRBV12-4 and TRBJ2-7; unclear D gene. The V gene lost 3 bases and the J gene lost 6 bases, with 6 bases spanning the gap. The CDR3 spans 11 residues.

The sample holds many counts of this clonotype. The chain uses TRBV7-2 and TRBJ2-1, with D tentatively TRBD2 (5 bases). The CDR3 extends over 17 amino acids. Germline V CDR1 and CDR2: SGHTA, FQGNSA. Trimming pared 6 bases from V and 7 bases from J, leaving 25 bases between. CDR3 amino acids: CASSRTFSGDPLNEQFF. CDR3 DNA sequence: TGTGCCAGCAGTCGTACCTTCAGCGGAGACCCCCTGAATGAGCAGTTCTTC.

This chain connects TRBV15 to TRBJ2-1; the D is unclear. Trimming took 0 bases from V and 0 from J, leaving 9 bases between them. The V gene's germline CDR1 is LNHNV and CDR2 YYDKDF (reference sequence). The CDR3 has 16 amino acids. CDR3 bases: TGTGCCACCAGCAGAGATCCGACCGGCTCCTACAATGAGCAGTTCTTC. Translation: CATSRDPTGSYNEQFF.

This clonotype was picked up many times. The V call is TRBV7-2, the J call TRBJ1-2; 11 bases align to TRBD1. There are 19 residues in the CDR3. From germline, CDR1 is SGHTA and CDR2 FQGNSA. V trimming: 0 bases; J trimming: 2 bases; junction bases outside the gene matches: 11. Here the CDR3 reads CASSLAPGQGANPNYGYTF. Written as DNA, the CDR3 is TGTGCCAGCAGCTTAGCCCCAGGACAGGGGGCTAACCCCAACTATGGCTACACCTTC.

The chain carries TRBV19 and TRBJ1-2, with D unclear. This CDR3 contains 13 residues. The ends were cut back, 4 bases at V and 3 bases at J, with 9 bases in the middle. CDR1 is LNHDA and CDR2 is SQIVND in the germline V gene (reference sequence). In nucleotides, the CDR3 is TGTGCCAGTAGTAGGCGCGGGGACTATGGCTACACCTTC. It yields the protein CASSRRGDYGYTF.

V gene TRBV7-8 combines with J gene TRBJ2-7; TRBD2 matches at 13 bases. The V gene end was trimmed by 1 base and the J gene end by 4 bases; junction bases not matched to a gene: 7. The CDR3 runs 17 residues. Germline V CDR1 and CDR2: SGHVS, FQNEAQ. Here the CDR3 reads CASSLGWGLAGIYEQYF. In nucleotides, the CDR3 is TGTGCCAGCAGCTTAGGATGGGGACTAGCGGGGATATACGAGCAGTACTTC.

This sequence joins TRBV4-1 and TRBJ2-5; D tentatively fits TRBD1 or TRBD2 (5 bases each). This CDR3 contains 15 residues. Trimming left V 3 bases short and J 4 bases short, with 15 bases between. Germline assignment: CDR1 MGHRA and CDR2 YSYEKL. CDR3 DNA: TGCGCCAGCAGCCAGGACATGGGAGCGGTAGAGACCCAGTACTTC. It is translated as CASSQDMGAVETQYF.

This clonotype appeared many times. This chain connects TRBV7-2 to TRBJ2-3; no definite D call. Germline lookup yields CDR1 SGHTA and CDR2 FQGNSA. This CDR3 spans 12 amino acids. V was clipped by 5 bases and J by 6 bases, with 9 bases between them. The CDR3 loop is CASSPYGDTQYF. In DNA, the CDR3 is TGTGCCAGCAGCCCCTATGGGGATACGCAGTATTTT.